This TCR beta chain is from a study of control samples from healthy donors and cancer patients. In this sample, this clone turned up once. The CDR3 sequence is 15 residues long. With 2 bases clipped from V and 5 bases from J, the junction kept 8 bases outside the gene matches. Germline CDR1 MNHNS, CDR2 SASEGT. Method: immunoSEQ multiplex PCR; TCRdb's copy keeps in-frame clones and lacks some. The repertoire consists of some 39,000 clones, with around 80% occurring once and the leading ten covering roughly 21%. The V gene is TRBV6-1, the J gene TRBJ1-2, with 7 positions matching TRBD1. Sequencing was performed on PBMCs. The receptor comes from a woman in her fifties or sixties with lung cancer. The CDR3 loop is CASSEPATGVYGYTF. The CDR3 DNA sequence: TGTGCCAGCAGTGAACCCGCAACAGGGGTATATGGCTACACCTTC.